A selection of T cell receptor beta chains follows, all from one sample in a study of spatial heterogeneity in lung cancer. TCRdb reprocessed the 5' RACE reads with MiXCR, giving one entry per CDR3 protein. Of about 6,000 distinct CDR3 sequences listed, 12% to 15% are singletons. This material consisted of lung tumor tissue, taken at surgery. All receptors derive from a male donor with early-stage non-small cell lung cancer. CDR3s include the opening cysteine and the closing phenylalanine or tryptophan. Fields, in order: J gene, clone size, V gene, CDR3 protein. Expanded clones are given a class, and other clones once, few, many or no size at all.

j_gene: TRBJ2-1; abundance: medium-sized; v_gene: TRBV3-1; CDR3aa: CASSLRVSIVDEQFF
j_gene: TRBJ2-7; abundance: .; v_gene: TRBV13; CDR3aa: CASSLGPTVGTRDETRMSAYEQYF
j_gene: TRBJ2-1; abundance: medium-sized; v_gene: TRBV9; CDR3aa: CTSSVGGSSYNEQFF
j_gene: TRBJ2-3; abundance: many; v_gene: TRBV18; CDR3aa: CASSPRQGDTDTQYF
j_gene: TRBJ2-1; abundance: medium-sized; v_gene: TRBV5-1; CDR3aa: CASSLVPREGIQFF
j_gene: TRBJ2-7; abundance: medium-sized; v_gene: TRBV5-1; CDR3aa: CASRKSLQGSYEQYF
j_gene: TRBJ1-3; abundance: many; v_gene: TRBV28; CDR3aa: CASSFSSGPRGGNTIYF
j_gene: TRBJ1-6; abundance: medium-sized; v_gene: TRBV18; CDR3aa: CASSPVQGNSPLHF
j_gene: TRBJ2-1; abundance: medium-sized; v_gene: TRBV24-1; CDR3aa: CATSDPGKTGREESYNEQFF
j_gene: TRBJ2-7; abundance: medium-sized; v_gene: TRBV18; CDR3aa: CASSRTSGASYEQYF
j_gene: TRBJ2-1; abundance: many; v_gene: TRBV5-1; CDR3aa: CASSLDAFISYNEQFF
j_gene: TRBJ1-4; abundance: medium-sized; v_gene: TRBV27; CDR3aa: CASRTGTGGREKLFF
j_gene: TRBJ2-5; abundance: many; v_gene: TRBV20-1; CDR3aa: CSAHPTGVGGTQYF
j_gene: TRBJ2-3; abundance: .; v_gene: TRBV2; CDR3aa: CASSDQRGTDTQYF
j_gene: TRBJ1-6; abundance: .; v_gene: TRBV6-2/TRBV6-3; CDR3aa: CASSRFSYNSPLHF
j_gene: TRBJ2-2; abundance: medium-sized; v_gene: TRBV5-1; CDR3aa: CASSVQTGTSGELFF
j_gene: TRBJ2-7; abundance: medium-sized; v_gene: TRBV15; CDR3aa: CATSRDQTLGTGNF
j_gene: TRBJ2-7; abundance: .; v_gene: TRBV29-1; CDR3aa: CSVEEPAMIAGVSYEQYF
j_gene: TRBJ2-7; abundance: large; v_gene: TRBV28; CDR3aa: CASSQTFGGIGEQYF
j_gene: TRBJ1-2; abundance: many; v_gene: TRBV7-9; CDR3aa: CASGGTGINGYTF